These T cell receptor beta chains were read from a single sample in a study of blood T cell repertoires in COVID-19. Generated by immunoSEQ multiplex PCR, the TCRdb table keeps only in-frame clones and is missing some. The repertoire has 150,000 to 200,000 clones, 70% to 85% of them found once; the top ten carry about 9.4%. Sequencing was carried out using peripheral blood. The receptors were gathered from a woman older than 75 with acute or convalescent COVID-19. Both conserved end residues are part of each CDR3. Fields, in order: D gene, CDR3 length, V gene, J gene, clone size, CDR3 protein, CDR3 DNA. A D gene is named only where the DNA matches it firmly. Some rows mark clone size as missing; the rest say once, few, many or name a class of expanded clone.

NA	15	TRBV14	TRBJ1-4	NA	CASSQVGRVGEKLFF	TGTGCCAGCAGCCAAGTCGGGAGGGTTGGTGAAAAACTGTTTTTT
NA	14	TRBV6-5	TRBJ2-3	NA	CASRETPSTDTQYF	TGTGCCAGCAGGGAGACCCCTAGCACAGATACGCAGTATTTT
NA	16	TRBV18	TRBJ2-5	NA	CASSPPRALGQETQYF	TGTGCCAGCTCACCACCCAGGGCCCTGGGGCAAGAGACCCAGTACTTC
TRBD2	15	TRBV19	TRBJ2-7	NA	CASSLGSGIAYEQYF	TGTGCCAGTAGTTTGGGTAGCGGGATCGCCTACGAGCAGTACTTC
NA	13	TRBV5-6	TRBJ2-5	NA	CASSWGTQETQYF	TGTGCCAGCAGCTGGGGGACACAAGAGACCCAGTACTTC
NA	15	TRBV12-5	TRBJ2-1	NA	CASGLGTPNYNEQFF	TGTGCTAGTGGCCTCGGGACTCCGAATTACAATGAGCAGTTCTTC
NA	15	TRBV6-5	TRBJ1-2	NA	CASSPDHRQVYGYTF	TGTGCCAGCAGCCCGGACCACAGGCAGGTCTATGGCTACACCTTC
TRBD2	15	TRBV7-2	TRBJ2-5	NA	CASSLGAGGVETQYF	TGTGCCAGCAGCTTAGGGGCGGGAGGGGTGGAGACCCAGTACTTC
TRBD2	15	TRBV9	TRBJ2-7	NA	CASSVQAGGGYEQYF	TGTGCCAGCAGCGTCCAGGCGGGAGGGGGTTACGAGCAGTACTTC
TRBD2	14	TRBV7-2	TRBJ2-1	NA	CASSRRTSLNEQFF	TGTGCCAGCAGCCGCCGGACTAGCTTGAATGAGCAGTTCTTC
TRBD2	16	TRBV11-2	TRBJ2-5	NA	CASRGEGPAGWTSQYF	TGTGCCAGCAGGGGGGAGGGGCCAGCAGGGTGGACGTCTCAGTACTTC
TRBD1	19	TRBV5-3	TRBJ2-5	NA	CARTAPKTHPPGQGETQYF	TGTGCCAGAACCGCCCCCAAAACCCACCCCCCAGGACAGGGAGAGACCCAGTACTTC
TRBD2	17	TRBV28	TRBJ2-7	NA	CASRGTSGGARLNEQYF	TGTGCCAGCAGAGGTACTAGCGGGGGGGCTCGGTTGAACGAGCAGTACTTC
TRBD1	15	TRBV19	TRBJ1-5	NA	CASSLPGTVGQPQHF	TGTGCCAGTAGTCTACCCGGGACAGTTGGTCAGCCCCAGCATTTT
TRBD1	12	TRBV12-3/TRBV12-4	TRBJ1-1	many	CASTDRGTEAFF	TGTGCCAGCACCGACAGGGGCACTGAAGCTTTCTTT
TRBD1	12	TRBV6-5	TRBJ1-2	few	CASTGQGAGYTF	TGTGCCAGCACAGGACAGGGGGCCGGCTACACCTTC
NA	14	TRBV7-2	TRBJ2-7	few	CASSPGRGRYEQYF	TGTGCCAGCAGCCCCGGGCGGGGAAGGTACGAGCAGTACTTC
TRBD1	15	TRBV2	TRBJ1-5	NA	CASSAGQGLNQPQHF	TGTGCCAGCAGCGCTGGACAGGGGCTAAATCAGCCCCAGCATTTT
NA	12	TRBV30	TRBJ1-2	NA	CAWSASARGYTF	TGTGCCTGGAGTGCAAGCGCCCGAGGCTACACCTTC
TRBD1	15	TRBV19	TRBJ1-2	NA	CASSIRDSSNYGYTF	TGTGCCAGTAGTATACGGGACAGTTCTAACTATGGCTACACCTTC
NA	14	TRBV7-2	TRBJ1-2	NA	CASSLGTPKYGYTF	TGTGCCAGCAGCTTAGGGACACCGAAGTATGGCTACACCTTC
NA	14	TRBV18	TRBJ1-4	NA	CASSPGRDEEKLFF	TGTGCCAGCTCACCCGGGAGGGATGAAGAAAAACTGTTTTTT
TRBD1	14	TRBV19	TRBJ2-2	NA	CASSTQGTTGELFF	TGTGCCAGTAGTACACAGGGGACCACCGGGGAGCTGTTTTTT
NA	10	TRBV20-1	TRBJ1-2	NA	CSARARDYTF	TGCAGTGCTAGAGCCAGGGACTACACCTTC
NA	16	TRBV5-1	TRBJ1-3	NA	CASSFETNDSGNTIYF	TGCGCCAGCAGCTTTGAGACAAATGACTCTGGAAACACCATATATTTT
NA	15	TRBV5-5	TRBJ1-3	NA	CASSLDYFSGNTIYF	TGTGCCAGCAGCTTGGACTATTTCTCTGGAAACACCATATATTTT
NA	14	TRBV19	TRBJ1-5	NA	CASTEQGLNQPQHF	TGTGCCAGTACGGAACAGGGCCTCAATCAGCCCCAGCATTTT
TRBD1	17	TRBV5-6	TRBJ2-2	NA	CASSLASGTENTGELFF	TGTGCCAGCAGCTTGGCGTCCGGGACAGAGAACACCGGGGAGCTGTTTTTT
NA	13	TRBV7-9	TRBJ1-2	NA	CASSPGLRGGYTF	TGTGCCAGCAGCCCGGGCCTCCGGGGGGGCTACACCTTC
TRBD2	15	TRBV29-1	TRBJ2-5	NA	CSVTPGLGYQETQYF	TGCAGCGTTACCCCAGGACTAGGGTACCAAGAGACCCAGTACTTC
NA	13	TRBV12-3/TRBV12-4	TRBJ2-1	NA	CASNRGTSNEQFF	TGTGCCAGCAACCGAGGGACATCCAATGAGCAGTTCTTC
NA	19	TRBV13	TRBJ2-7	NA	CASSPRFSTQSFAAYEQYF	TGTGCCAGCAGCCCGCGCTTCAGTACCCAATCCTTCGCGGCGTACGAGCAGTACTTC
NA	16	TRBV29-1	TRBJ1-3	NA	CSQLGRQELSGNTIYF	TGCAGCCAATTGGGGCGGCAAGAGCTCTCTGGAAACACCATATATTTT
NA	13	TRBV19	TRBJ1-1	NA	CASSILRNTEAFF	TGTGCCAGTAGTATACTACGGAACACTGAAGCTTTCTTT
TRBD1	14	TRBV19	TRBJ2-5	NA	CASSSQGAQETQYF	TGTGCCAGTAGTAGTCAGGGGGCCCAGGAGACCCAGTACTTC
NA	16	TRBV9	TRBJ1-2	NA	CASSVANTGGYHGYTF	TGTGCCAGCAGCGTAGCTAACACTGGAGGGTACCATGGCTACACCTTC
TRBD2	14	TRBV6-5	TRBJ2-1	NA	CASSSGLAFNEQFF	TGTGCCAGCAGTTCGGGACTAGCGTTCAATGAGCAGTTCTTC
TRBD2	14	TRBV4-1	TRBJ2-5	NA	CASSQRLAGETQYF	TGCGCCAGCAGCCAGCGACTAGCGGGAGAGACCCAGTACTTC
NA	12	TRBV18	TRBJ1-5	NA	CASSPTNQPQHF	TGTGCCAGCTCACCCACAAATCAGCCCCAGCATTTT
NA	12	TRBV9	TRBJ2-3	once	CASGLQADTQYF	TGTGCCAGCGGCCTGCAGGCAGATACGCAGTATTTT
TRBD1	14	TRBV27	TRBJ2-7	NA	CASGTGGYPYEQYF	TGTGCCAGCGGGACAGGGGGCTATCCCTACGAGCAGTACTTC
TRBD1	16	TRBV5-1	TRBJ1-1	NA	CASSLRRDRVNTEAFF	TGCGCCAGCAGCCTGCGCCGGGACAGGGTGAACACTGAAGCTTTCTTT
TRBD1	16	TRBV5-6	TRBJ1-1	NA	CASSDDRAVMNTEAFF	TGTGCCAGCAGCGACGACAGGGCGGTTATGAACACTGAAGCTTTCTTT
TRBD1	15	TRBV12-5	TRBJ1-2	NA	CASGVSGGAGYGYTF	TGTGCTAGTGGAGTCTCAGGGGGCGCAGGCTATGGCTACACCTTC
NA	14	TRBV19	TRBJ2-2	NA	CASSNVEVTGELFF	TGTGCCAGTAGTAACGTAGAGGTCACCGGGGAGCTGTTTTTT
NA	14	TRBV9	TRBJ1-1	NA	CASSVAGQATEAFF	TGTGCCAGCAGCGTAGCTGGGCAGGCCACTGAAGCTTTCTTT
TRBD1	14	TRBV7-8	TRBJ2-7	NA	CASSLAAGGYEQYF	TGTGCCAGCAGCTTAGCCGCAGGGGGCTACGAGCAGTACTTC
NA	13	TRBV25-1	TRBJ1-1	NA	CASSDGVNTEAFF	TGTGCCAGCAGTGACGGGGTGAACACTGAAGCTTTCTTT
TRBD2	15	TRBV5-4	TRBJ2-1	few	CASSETSGSYNEQFF	TGTGCCAGCAGCGAGACTAGCGGGAGCTACAATGAGCAGTTCTTC
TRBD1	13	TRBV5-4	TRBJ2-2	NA	CASSSQGSGELFF	TGTGCCAGCAGCTCACAGGGGTCCGGGGAGCTGTTTTTT
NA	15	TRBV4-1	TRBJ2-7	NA	CASSQEARQVVEQYF	TGCGCCAGCAGCCAAGAGGCTCGGCAGGTTGTAGAGCAGTACTTC
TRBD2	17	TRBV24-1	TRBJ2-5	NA	CATSDGPGSGSRVTQYF	TGTGCCACCAGTGATGGGCCAGGTAGCGGGAGTAGGGTGACCCAGTACTTC
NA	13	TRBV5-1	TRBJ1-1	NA	CASAPGLNTEAFF	TGCGCCAGCGCCCCGGGTCTGAACACTGAAGCTTTCTTT
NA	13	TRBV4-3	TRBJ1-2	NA	CASSQEQGSGYTF	TGCGCCAGCAGCCAAGAACAGGGCAGTGGCTACACCTTC
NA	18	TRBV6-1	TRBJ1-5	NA	CASSEGGYTIRDNQPQHF	TGTGCCAGCAGTGAGGGGGGATACACAATTCGGGACAATCAGCCCCAGCATTTT